This TCR beta chain was sequenced for a study of T cell responses to AZD1222 COVID-19 vaccine. Whole-study findings and limits: Repertoire sampling happened only post peak T cell response.

The CDR3 runs to 16 residues. Germline CDR1 and CDR2: SGHVS and FQNEAQ. V lost 4 bases, J lost 2 bases, and 8 bases stayed unmatched. With regard to this clone: Its target is unknown.

Data came from immunoSEQ multiplex PCR; TCRdb stores just in-frame clones and leaves some out. Among roughly 100,000 clones, about four fifths were seen once, and the ten largest hold more than 13%. This clonotype was sampled from an adult who received the AZD1222 COVID-19 vaccine. The starting material was peripheral blood, obtained 28 days after the second AZD1222 dose. The chain has TRBV7-8 and TRBJ2-7, with 10 nucleotides matching TRBD1. CDR3 bases: TGTGCCAGCAGCTCTCCCGGGACAGGGGTTGCCTACGAGCAGTACTTC. Amino acid sequence: CASSSPGTGVAYEQYF. Supplemented by reference TRBV7-8 and TRBJ2-7, the full variable domain reads GAGVSQSPRYKVAKRGQDVALRCDPISGHVSLFWYQQALGQGPEFLTYFQNEAQLDKSGLPSDRFFAERPEGSVSTLKIQRTQQEDSAVYLCASSSPGTGVAYEQYFGPGTRLTVT.